A single sample gave rise to the 3 T cell receptor beta chains below, sequenced in a study of cytomegalovirus exposure and HLA in healthy donors. This PCR relied on a set of 60 Vbeta primers and 13 Jbeta primers. Produced via immunoSEQ multiplex PCR; TCRdb's table is partial and in-frame only. The sample consists of under 200,000 clones, less than 80% of them appearing once. Sequencing was performed on PBMCs. All receptors come from a female donor in good health and CMV-seronegative.

V usage is TRBV19 and J usage is TRBJ2-7, with D possibly being TRBD1 (5 bases). Germline V CDR1 and CDR2: LNHDA, SQIVND (reference sequence). This CDR3 has 12 residues. The ends were cut back, 9 bases at V and 7 bases at J, with 16 bases in the middle. The DNA for the CDR3 is TGTGCCAGCGAAGGGGTATTGGGGGAGCAGTACTTC. It codes for CASEGVLGEQYF.

The chain joins TRBV10-3 to TRBJ2-1; 7 bases match TRBD1. Germline loops: CDR1 ENHRY, CDR2 SYGVKD. This CDR3 region has 15 residues. Trimming cost V 4 bases and J 0 bases; bases outside gene matches: 3. The CDR3 here is CAISAAGGSYNEQFF. In DNA form, the CDR3 reads TGTGCCATCAGTGCGGCAGGGGGCTCCTACAATGAGCAGTTCTTC.

The CDR3 DNA sequence: TGTGCCAGCTCAGGGGGCAGGTGGAGTAATGAAAAACTGTTTTTT. This codes for CASSGGRWSNEKLFF. The chain carries TRBV18 and TRBJ1-4; TRBD1 might be the D (6 bases). The CDR3 is 15 amino acids. CDR1 KGHSH and CDR2 LQKENI come from the germline V gene. Trimming took 5 bases from V and 4 from J, leaving 14 bases between them.